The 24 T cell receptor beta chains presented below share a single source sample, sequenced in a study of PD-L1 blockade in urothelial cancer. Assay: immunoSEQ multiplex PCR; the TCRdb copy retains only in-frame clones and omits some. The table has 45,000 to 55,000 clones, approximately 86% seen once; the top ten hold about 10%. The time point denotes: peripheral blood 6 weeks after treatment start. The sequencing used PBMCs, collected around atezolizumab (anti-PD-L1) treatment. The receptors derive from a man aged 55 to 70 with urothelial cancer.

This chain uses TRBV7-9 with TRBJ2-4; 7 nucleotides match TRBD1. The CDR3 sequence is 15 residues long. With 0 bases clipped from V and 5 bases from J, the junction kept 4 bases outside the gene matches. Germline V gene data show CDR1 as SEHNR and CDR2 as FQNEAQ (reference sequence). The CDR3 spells CASSLAGQGENIQYF. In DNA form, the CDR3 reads TGTGCCAGCAGCTTAGCAGGCCAGGGGGAAAACATTCAGTACTTC.

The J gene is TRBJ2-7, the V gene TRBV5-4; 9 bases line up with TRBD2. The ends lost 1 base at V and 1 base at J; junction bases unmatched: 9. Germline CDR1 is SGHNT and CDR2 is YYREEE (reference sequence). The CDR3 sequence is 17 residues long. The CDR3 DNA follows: TGTGCCAGCAGCTTGCTAAGCGGGGGGCCTATATCCTACGAGCAGTACTTC. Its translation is CASSLLSGGPISYEQYF.

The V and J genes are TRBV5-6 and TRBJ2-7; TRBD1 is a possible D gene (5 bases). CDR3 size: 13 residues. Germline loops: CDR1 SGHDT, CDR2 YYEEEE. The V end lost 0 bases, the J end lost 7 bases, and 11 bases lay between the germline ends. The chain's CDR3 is CASSLAGSREQYF. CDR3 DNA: TGTGCCAGCAGCTTGGCAGGGTCGAGAGAGCAGTACTTC.

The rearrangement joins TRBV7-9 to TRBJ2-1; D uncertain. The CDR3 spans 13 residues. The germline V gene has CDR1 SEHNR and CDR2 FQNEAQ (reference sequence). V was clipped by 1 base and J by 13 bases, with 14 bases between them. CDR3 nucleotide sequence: TGTGCCAGCAGCTTAGACTGGGCGTATCAACAGTTCTTC. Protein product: CASSLDWAYQQFF. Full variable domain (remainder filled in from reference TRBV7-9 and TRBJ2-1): DTGVSQNPRHKITKRGQNVTFRCDPISEHNRLYWYRQTLGQGPEFLTYFQNEAQLEKSRLLSDRFSAERPKGSFSTLEIQRTEQGDSAMYLCASSLDWAYQQFFGPGTRLTVL.

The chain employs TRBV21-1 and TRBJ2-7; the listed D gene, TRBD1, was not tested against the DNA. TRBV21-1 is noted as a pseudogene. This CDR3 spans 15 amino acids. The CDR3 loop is CASSKLGRTGNEQYF. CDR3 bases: TGTGCCAGCAGCAAATTGGGGCGGACAGGGAACGAGCAGTACTTC.

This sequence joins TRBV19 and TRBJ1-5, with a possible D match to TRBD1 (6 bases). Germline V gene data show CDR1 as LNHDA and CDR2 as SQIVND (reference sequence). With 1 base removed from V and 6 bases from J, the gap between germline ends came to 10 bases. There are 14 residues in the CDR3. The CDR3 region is CASSIADSRQPQHF. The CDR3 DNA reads TGTGCCAGTAGTATAGCGGACAGTCGTCAGCCCCAGCATTTT.

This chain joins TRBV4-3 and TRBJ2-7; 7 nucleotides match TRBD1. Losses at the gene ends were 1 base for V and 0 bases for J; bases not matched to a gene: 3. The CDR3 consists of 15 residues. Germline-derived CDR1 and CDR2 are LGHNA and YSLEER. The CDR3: CASSQGTGSSYEQYF. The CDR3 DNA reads TGCGCCAGCAGCCAAGGGACAGGTAGCTCCTACGAGCAGTACTTC.

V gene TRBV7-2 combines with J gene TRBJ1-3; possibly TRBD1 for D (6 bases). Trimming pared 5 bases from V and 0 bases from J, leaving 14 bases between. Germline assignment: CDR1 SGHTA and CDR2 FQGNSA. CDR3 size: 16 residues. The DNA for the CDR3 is TGTGCCAGCAGCCCGCGCGGGGGCGCCTCTGGAAACACCATATATTTT. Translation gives CASSPRGGASGNTIYF.

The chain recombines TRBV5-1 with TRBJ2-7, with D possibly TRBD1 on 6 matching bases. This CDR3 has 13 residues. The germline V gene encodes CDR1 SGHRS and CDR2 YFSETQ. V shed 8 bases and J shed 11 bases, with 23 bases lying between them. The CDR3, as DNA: TGCGCCAGGCCACCTATTAAGAGGACAGTGAAGTACTTC. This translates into CARPPIKRTVKYF.

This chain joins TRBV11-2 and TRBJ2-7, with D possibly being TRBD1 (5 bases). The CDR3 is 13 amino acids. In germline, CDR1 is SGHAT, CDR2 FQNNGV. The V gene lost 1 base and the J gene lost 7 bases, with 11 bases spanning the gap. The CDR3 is CASSLGQMVEQYF. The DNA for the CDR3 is TGTGCCAGCAGCTTAGGACAGATGGTAGAGCAGTACTTC.

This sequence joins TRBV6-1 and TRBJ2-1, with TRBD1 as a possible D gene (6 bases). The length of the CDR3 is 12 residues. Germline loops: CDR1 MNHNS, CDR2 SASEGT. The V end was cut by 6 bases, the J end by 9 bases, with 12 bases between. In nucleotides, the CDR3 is TGTGCCAGCAGAGAACAGGGTCGTGAGCAGTTCTTC. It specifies CASREQGREQFF.

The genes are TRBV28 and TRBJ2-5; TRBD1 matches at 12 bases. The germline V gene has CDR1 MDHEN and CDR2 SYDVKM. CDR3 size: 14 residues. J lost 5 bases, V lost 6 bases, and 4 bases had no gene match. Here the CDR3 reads CASRGTGGLETQYF. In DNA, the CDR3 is TGTGCCAGCAGGGGGACAGGGGGCCTGGAGACCCAGTACTTC.

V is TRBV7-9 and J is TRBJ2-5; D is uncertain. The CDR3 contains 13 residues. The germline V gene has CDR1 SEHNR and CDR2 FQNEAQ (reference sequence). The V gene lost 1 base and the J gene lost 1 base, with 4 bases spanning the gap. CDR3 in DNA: TGTGCCAGCAGCTTAGATATCCAAGAGACCCAGTACTTC. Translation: CASSLDIQETQYF.

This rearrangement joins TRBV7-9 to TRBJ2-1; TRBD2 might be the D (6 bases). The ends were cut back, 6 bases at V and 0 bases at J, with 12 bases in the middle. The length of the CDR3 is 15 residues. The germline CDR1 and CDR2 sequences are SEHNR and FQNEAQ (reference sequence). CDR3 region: CASRPTSSSYNEQFF. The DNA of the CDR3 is TGTGCCAGCAGACCCACTAGCAGCTCCTACAATGAGCAGTTCTTC.

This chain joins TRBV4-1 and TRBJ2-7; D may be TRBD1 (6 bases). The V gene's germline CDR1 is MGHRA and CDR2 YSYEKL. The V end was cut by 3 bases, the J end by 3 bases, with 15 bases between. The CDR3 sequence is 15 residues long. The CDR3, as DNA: TGCGCCAGCAGCCAGGACAGTCAACCTTTCTACGAGCAGTACTTC. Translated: CASSQDSQPFYEQYF.

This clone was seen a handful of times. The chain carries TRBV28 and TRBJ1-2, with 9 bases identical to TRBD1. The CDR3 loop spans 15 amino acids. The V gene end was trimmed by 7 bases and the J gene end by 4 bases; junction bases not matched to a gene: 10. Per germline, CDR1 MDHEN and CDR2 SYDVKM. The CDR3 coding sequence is TGTGCCAGCAATGGTGACGGGACAGGGAGCTATGGCTACACCTTC. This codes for CASNGDGTGSYGYTF.

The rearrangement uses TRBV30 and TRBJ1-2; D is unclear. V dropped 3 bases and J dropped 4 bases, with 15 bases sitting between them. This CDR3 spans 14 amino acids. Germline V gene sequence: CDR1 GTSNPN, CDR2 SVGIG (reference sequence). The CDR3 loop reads CAWSVREPPYGYTF. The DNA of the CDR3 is TGTGCCTGGAGCGTAAGGGAGCCCCCCTATGGCTACACCTTC.

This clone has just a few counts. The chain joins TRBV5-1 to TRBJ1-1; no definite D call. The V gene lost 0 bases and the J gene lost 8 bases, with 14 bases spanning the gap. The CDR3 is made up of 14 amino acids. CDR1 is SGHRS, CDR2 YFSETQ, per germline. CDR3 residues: CASSLEPGLPEAFF. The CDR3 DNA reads TGCGCCAGCAGCTTGGAGCCAGGACTACCCGAAGCTTTCTTT.

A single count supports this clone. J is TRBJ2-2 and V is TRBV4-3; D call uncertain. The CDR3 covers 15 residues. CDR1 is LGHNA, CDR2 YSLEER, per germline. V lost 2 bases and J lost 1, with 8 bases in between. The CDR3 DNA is TGCGCCAGCAGCCAATGGTCAGGGAACACCGGGGAGCTGTTTTTT. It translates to CASSQWSGNTGELFF.

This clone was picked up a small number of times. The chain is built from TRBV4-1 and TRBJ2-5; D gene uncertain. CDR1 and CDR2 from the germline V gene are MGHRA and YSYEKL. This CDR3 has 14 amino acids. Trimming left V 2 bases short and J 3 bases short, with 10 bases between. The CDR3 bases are TGCGCCAGCAGCCAAAGGCTAGACGAAGAGACCCAGTACTTC. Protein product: CASSQRLDEETQYF.

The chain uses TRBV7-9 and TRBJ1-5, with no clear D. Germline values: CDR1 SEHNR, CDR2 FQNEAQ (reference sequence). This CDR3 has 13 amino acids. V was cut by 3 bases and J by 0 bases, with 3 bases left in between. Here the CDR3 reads CASSFNSNQPQHF. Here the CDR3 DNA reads TGTGCCAGCAGCTTTAATAGCAATCAGCCCCAGCATTTT.

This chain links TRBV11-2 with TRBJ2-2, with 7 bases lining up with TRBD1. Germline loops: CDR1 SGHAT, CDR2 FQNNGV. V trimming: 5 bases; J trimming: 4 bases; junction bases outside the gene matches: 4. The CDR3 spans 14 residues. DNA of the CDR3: TGTGCCAGCAGCCCTGACAGGGTCACCGGGGAGCTGTTTTTT. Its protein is CASSPDRVTGELFF. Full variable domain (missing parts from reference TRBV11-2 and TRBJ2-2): EAGVAQSPRYKIIEKRQSVAFWCNPISGHATLYWYQQILGQGPKLLIQFQNNGVVDDSQLPKDRFSAERLKGVDSTLKIQPAKLEDSAVYLCASSPDRVTGELFFGEGSRLTVL.

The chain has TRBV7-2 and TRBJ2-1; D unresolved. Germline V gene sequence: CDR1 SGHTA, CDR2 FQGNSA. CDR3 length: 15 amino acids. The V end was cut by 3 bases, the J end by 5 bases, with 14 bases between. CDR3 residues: CASSFTKTHHNEQFF. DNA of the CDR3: TGTGCCAGCAGCTTTACCAAGACACACCACAATGAGCAGTTCTTC.

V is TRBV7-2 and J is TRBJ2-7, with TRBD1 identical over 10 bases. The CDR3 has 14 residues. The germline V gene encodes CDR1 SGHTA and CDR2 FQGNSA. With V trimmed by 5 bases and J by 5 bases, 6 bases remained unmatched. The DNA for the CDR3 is TGTGCCAGCAGCACCAGACAGGGGGCCGACGAGCAGTACTTC. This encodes CASSTRQGADEQYF.